This T cell receptor beta chain was observed in a study of CD8 T cells in ankylosing spondylitis. This CDR3 region has 11 residues. V was shortened by 2 bases and J by 5 bases, with 6 bases between the two germline ends. CDR1 and CDR2 from the germline V gene are DFQATT and SNEGSKA (reference sequence). General study findings and limits: Past research had described some motif variants in reactive arthritis synovial fluid and blood.

In TCRdb, the 5' RACE reads were re-called with MiXCR into one record per CDR3 protein. The sample lists 200,000 to 250,000 distinct CDR3 sequences, about 26% occurring once. This clonotype was observed a handful of times. Its matching antigen is unknown. This receptor was taken from a male donor with ankylosing spondylitis or in good health (not recorded which). The chain recombines TRBV20-1 with TRBJ2-5; D not resolved. Sequencing input: blood, either unsorted or a sorted T cell fraction (not recorded which). The CDR3 is CSARFRETQYF. In DNA, the CDR3 is TGCAGTGCTAGATTCCGCGAGACCCAGTACTTC.